This T cell receptor beta chain was recovered during a study of regulatory T cells in long-lasting Graves disease. Noted time point: newly diagnosed GD, antithyroid drugs for less than 3 months. TCR sequences were obtained from RNA taken from PBMCs. There are many counts of this clonotype. According to the study, TCR beta libraries were built with iRepertoire HTBI primers and CDR3-region Arm-PCR. TCRdb re-analysed the multiplex PCR reads in MiXCR, keeping a single row per CDR3 protein. The sample has hundreds of thousands of distinct CDR3 sequences; 16% are singletons. The CDR3 spans 14 residues. Germline assignment: CDR1 MDHEN and CDR2 SYDVKM. The V end was cut by 3 bases, the J end by 3 bases, with 12 bases between. The same specimen was also included in a second study, on T cells in Graves' hyperthyroidism and ophthalmopathy.

This sample comprised peripheral blood mononuclear cells (PBMCs), obtained at new diagnosis, from a patient treated with antithyroid drugs. This TCR came from a man in his forties with Graves disease. The chain has TRBV28 and TRBJ2-7; D is unresolved. The CDR3 nucleotides read TGTGCCAGCAGTTTGAGGCAGGCCCTCTACGAGCAGTACTTC. It yields the protein CASSLRQALYEQYF.